The 11 T cell receptor beta chains below come from one sample, sequenced in a study of blood T cell repertoires in COVID-19. Sequencing was performed with immunoSEQ multiplex PCR; in TCRdb, only in-frame clones are kept and a portion is missing. The table lists about 140,000 clones, 86% of them singletons, with about 8% in the top ten. The sample taken for sequencing was peripheral blood. Source of these receptors: a woman in her sixties or seventies with acute or convalescent COVID-19.

This rearrangement joins TRBV6-5 to TRBJ1-2; D possibly corresponds to TRBD1 (5 bases). Trimming stripped 0 bases from V and 4 bases from J, with 9 bases between. There are 14 residues in the CDR3. The V gene's germline CDR1 is MNHEY and CDR2 SVGAGI. The CDR3 coding sequence is TGTGCCAGCAGTTACTCGACAGCAACCTATGGCTACACCTTC. Encoded protein: CASSYSTATYGYTF.

The chain recombines TRBV28 with TRBJ2-7; 7 bases agree with TRBD1. In germline, CDR1 is MDHEN, CDR2 SYDVKM. This CDR3 comprises 13 residues. V dropped 8 bases and J dropped 7; count of bases not matched to a gene: 11. DNA of the CDR3: TGTGCCAGCTTCCCGAGGACAGGTCGAGAGCAGTACTTC. It encodes CASFPRTGREQYF.

The rearrangement uses TRBV18 and TRBJ2-3, with TRBD1 identical over 9 bases. There are 15 residues in the CDR3. Germline-derived CDR1 and CDR2 are KGHSH and LQKENI. After removal of 10 bases from V and 6 bases from J, the junction contained 14 bases not matched to a gene. The CDR3 coding sequence is TGTGCCACCAAAAAAGGGACAGGGATTGGGGATACGCAGTATTTT. It encodes CATKKGTGIGDTQYF.

V gene TRBV28 combines with J gene TRBJ1-1; 7 nucleotides align to TRBD1. CDR1 MDHEN and CDR2 SYDVKM come from the germline V gene. V dropped 1 base and J dropped 5; count of bases not matched to a gene: 4. CDR3 length: 14 residues. The CDR3 DNA reads as TGTGCCAGCAGTTTATCCCCAGGGGGGACTGAAGCTTTCTTT. Protein: CASSLSPGGTEAFF.

The chain employs TRBV5-4 and TRBJ1-1; D gene ambiguous. V was trimmed by 4 bases and J by 1 base, leaving 17 bases between them. This CDR3 has 16 amino acids. Germline CDR1 reads SGHNT; CDR2 reads YYREEE (reference sequence). For the CDR3, the DNA is TGTGCCAGCAGCGGGTATAAACAGACGAAGAACACTGAAGCTTTCTTT. It yields the protein CASSGYKQTKNTEAFF.

The chain joins TRBV5-6 to TRBJ1-1; tentatively, D is TRBD1 (6 bases). The CDR3 runs 14 residues. Between the trimmed V and J ends, which lost 2 bases and 7 bases, there was a span of 15 bases. CDR1 is SGHDT, CDR2 YYEEEE, per germline. The CDR3 sequence: CASSFPGGGGEAFF. In DNA form, the CDR3 reads TGTGCCAGCAGCTTCCCCGGGGGCGGGGGTGAAGCTTTCTTT.

V and J are TRBV7-9 and TRBJ1-1, with D hard to call. Germline V CDR1 and CDR2: SEHNR, FQNEAQ (reference sequence). CDR3 size: 12 residues. V was clipped by 3 bases and J by 5 bases, with 7 bases between them. The CDR3 sequence is CASSLAGTEAFF. The CDR3 DNA reads TGTGCCAGCAGCTTGGCGGGGACTGAAGCTTTCTTT.

The V and J genes are TRBV6-5 and TRBJ2-5; TRBD2 matches 7 bases. After removal of 6 bases from V and 3 bases from J, the junction contained 4 bases not matched to a gene. The CDR3 consists of 13 residues. Per germline, CDR1 MNHEY and CDR2 SVGAGI. The CDR3: CASRRTRKETQYF. As DNA, the CDR3 is TGTGCCAGCAGGCGGACTAGAAAAGAGACCCAGTACTTC.

DNA for the CDR3: TGTGCCAGCTCACTTGGGACAGGGAATTCACCCCTCCACTTT. Its translation: CASSLGTGNSPLHF. This rearrangement joins TRBV18 to TRBJ1-6, with 9 bases that match TRBD1. The trim removed 4 bases at V and 7 bases at J, leaving 2 bases unmatched. Germline V gene sequence: CDR1 KGHSH, CDR2 LQKENI. The CDR3 contains 14 residues.

V is TRBV25-1 and J is TRBJ1-6; weak D call: TRBD1 (6 bases). V lost 2 bases and J 8 bases, leaving 13 bases between the germline ends. The CDR3 runs 15 residues. From germline, CDR1 is MGHDK and CDR2 SYGVNS. The CDR3 loop reads CASSEQGSRDSPLHF. CDR3 sequence (DNA): TGTGCCAGCAGTGAACAGGGGAGTCGGGATTCACCCCTCCACTTT.

The chain joins TRBV5-5 to TRBJ2-7; tentatively, D is TRBD2 (6 bases). This CDR3 region has 15 residues. Trimming took 4 bases from V and 2 from J, leaving 16 bases between them. Per germline, CDR1 SGHKS and CDR2 YYEKEE (reference sequence). The CDR3 DNA sequence: TGTGCCAGCAGCATGTGGCCACGCGGGGCCTACGAGCAGTACTTC. Protein: CASSMWPRGAYEQYF.